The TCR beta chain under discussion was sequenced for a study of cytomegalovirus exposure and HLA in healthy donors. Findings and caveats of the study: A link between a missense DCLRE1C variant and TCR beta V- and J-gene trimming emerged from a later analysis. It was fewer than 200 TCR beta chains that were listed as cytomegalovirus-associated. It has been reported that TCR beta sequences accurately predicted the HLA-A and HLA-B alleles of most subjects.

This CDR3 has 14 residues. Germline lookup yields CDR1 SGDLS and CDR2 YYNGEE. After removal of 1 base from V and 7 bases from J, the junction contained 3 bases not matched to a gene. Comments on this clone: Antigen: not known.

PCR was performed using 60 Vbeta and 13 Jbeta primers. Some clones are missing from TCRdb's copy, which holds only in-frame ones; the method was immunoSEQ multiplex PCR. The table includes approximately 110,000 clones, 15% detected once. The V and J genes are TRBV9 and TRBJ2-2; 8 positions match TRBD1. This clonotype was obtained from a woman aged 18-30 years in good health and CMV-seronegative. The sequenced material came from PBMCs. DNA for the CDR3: TGTGCCAGCAGCGTACAGGGGGCTAGCGGGGAGCTGTTTTTT. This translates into CASSVQGASGELFF.